The present T cell receptor beta chain was sequenced within a study of graft-versus-host responses after intestinal transplantation. At the level of the study: As for transplant type, recipients had multivisceral, liver-intestinal, or isolated intestinal grafts. Findings and limits, study-wide: Among recipient marrow samples, GvH clones were found; some appeared first in ileum or blood. In patients with graft-donor T cell macrochimerism, allograft graft-versus-host to host-versus-graft clonal ratios were high. Early post-transplant HvG declines tracked with peak circulating GvH clone levels.

Germline V gives CDR1 KGHSY, CDR2 FQNENV. CDR3 length: 14 residues. In the case of this clone: What it recognizes is unknown.

TCRdb's table, derived via immunoSEQ multiplex PCR, lists solely in-frame clones and lacks some. The data contain some 93,000 clones, 91% of them singletons. The sequencing used unstimulated CD8+ T cells sorted from spleen or lymph node cells, collected before intestinal transplant. This rearrangement joins TRBV16 to TRBJ2-5; a weak D match, TRBD1 (5 bases). The J call is uncertain, as TRBJ2-7 better fits the DNA end. This TCR derives from a human donor who received an intestinal transplant. This CDR3 is CASSQWGGADEQYF. Written as DNA, the CDR3 is TGTGCCAGCAGCCAATGGGGTGGGGCAGACGAGCAGTACTTC.